Listed below are T cell receptor beta chains from one sample, sequenced in a study of T cells in Graves' hyperthyroidism and ophthalmopathy. One entry per CDR3 protein results from TCRdb running MiXCR on the multiplex PCR reads. The sample has about 180,000 distinct CDR3 sequences, around 15% seen once; the top ten hold 25% to 35%. What was sequenced was blood. All receptors come from a woman between 45 and 60 years old with Graves' hyperthyroidism. CDR3s include the opening cysteine and the closing phenylalanine or tryptophan. A D gene is named only where the DNA matches it firmly. Clone size is stated in some rows and not others, as once, few, many or a class when expanded.

V gene: TRBV2; D gene: -; clone size: many; J gene: TRBJ2-2; CDR3 protein: CASSGLWGGRTGELFF; CDR3 DNA: TGTGCCAGCAGTGGGCTGTGGGGGGGCCGCACCGGGGAGCTGTTTTTT
V gene: TRBV28; D gene: -; clone size: many; J gene: TRBJ2-5; CDR3 protein: CASSLSTSQGQETQYF; CDR3 DNA: TGTGCCAGCAGTCTATCTACTAGCCAAGGACAAGAGACCCAGTACTTC
V gene: TRBV10-2; D gene: -; clone size: few; J gene: TRBJ1-1; CDR3 protein: CASRGGWYGTEAFF; CDR3 DNA: TGCGCCAGCAGGGGGGGTTGGTACGGGACTGAAGCTTTCTTT
V gene: TRBV6-1; D gene: -; clone size: many; J gene: TRBJ1-2; CDR3 protein: CATYFQSPAYGYTF; CDR3 DNA: TGTGCCACCTATTTCCAGTCGCCGGCCTATGGCTACACCTTC
V gene: TRBV12-3/TRBV12-4; D gene: -; clone size: many; J gene: TRBJ2-5; CDR3 protein: CASSSQETQYF; CDR3 DNA: TGTGCCAGCAGTTCCCAAGAGACCCAGTACTTC
V gene: TRBV18; D gene: -; clone size: many; J gene: TRBJ1-1; CDR3 protein: CASSPGMNTEAFF; CDR3 DNA: TGTGCCAGCTCCCCAGGGATGAACACTGAAGCTTTCTTT
V gene: TRBV3-1; D gene: -; clone size: -; J gene: TRBJ2-1; CDR3 protein: CASSQVVGGNEQFF; CDR3 DNA: TGTGCCAGCAGCCAGGTCGTAGGAGGGAATGAGCAGTTCTTC
V gene: TRBV20-1; D gene: TRBD2; clone size: -; J gene: TRBJ2-2; CDR3 protein: CSAPGLAGVTAGELFF; CDR3 DNA: TGCAGTGCCCCCGGACTAGCGGGAGTCACGGCCGGGGAGCTGTTTTTT
V gene: TRBV20-1; D gene: -; clone size: many; J gene: TRBJ1-3; CDR3 protein: CSAGGSIGNTIYF; CDR3 DNA: TGCAGTGCGGGGGGTTCGATTGGAAACACCATATATTTT
V gene: TRBV28; D gene: TRBD1; clone size: many; J gene: TRBJ2-7; CDR3 protein: CASSTRTGKPSYEQYF; CDR3 DNA: TGTGCCAGCAGTACCCGGACAGGGAAACCTTCCTACGAGCAGTACTTC
V gene: TRBV6-1; D gene: -; clone size: -; J gene: TRBJ2-2; CDR3 protein: CASPAQNTGELFF; CDR3 DNA: TGTGCCAGCCCGGCTCAGAACACCGGGGAGCTGTTTTTT
V gene: TRBV7-3; D gene: -; clone size: -; J gene: TRBJ1-6; CDR3 protein: CASSPGTGKNSPLHF; CDR3 DNA: TGTGCCAGCAGCCCCGGGACTGGAAAAAATTCACCCCTCCACTTT
V gene: TRBV5-5; D gene: -; clone size: many; J gene: TRBJ1-2; CDR3 protein: CASSSDGRYGYTF; CDR3 DNA: TGTGCCAGCAGCTCGGACGGTCGTTATGGCTACACCTTC
V gene: TRBV2; D gene: TRBD1; clone size: many; J gene: TRBJ2-1; CDR3 protein: CASMNSGTGHVHEQFF; CDR3 DNA: TGTGCCAGCATGAACTCCGGGACAGGGCACGTACATGAGCAGTTCTTC
V gene: TRBV19; D gene: -; clone size: few; J gene: TRBJ2-3; CDR3 protein: CASRFGGLGDTQYF; CDR3 DNA: TGTGCCAGCCGATTTGGAGGGCTCGGAGATACGCAGTATTTT
V gene: TRBV28; D gene: -; clone size: -; J gene: TRBJ1-5; CDR3 protein: CASSLYRSQPQHF; CDR3 DNA: TGTGCCAGCAGTTTATATCGCAGTCAGCCCCAGCATTTT
V gene: TRBV7-9; D gene: TRBD1; clone size: many; J gene: TRBJ1-2; CDR3 protein: CASSLETGVGGYTF; CDR3 DNA: TGTGCCAGCAGCCTCGAGACAGGGGTTGGTGGCTACACCTTC
V gene: TRBV12-3/TRBV12-4; D gene: -; clone size: many; J gene: TRBJ1-4; CDR3 protein: CASSSRQRTNEKLFF; CDR3 DNA: TGTGCCAGCAGTTCTCGACAGCGGACTAATGAAAAACTGTTTTTT
V gene: TRBV5-8; D gene: -; clone size: many; J gene: TRBJ2-3; CDR3 protein: CASSFLRTSTDTQYF; CDR3 DNA: TGTGCCAGCAGCTTCCTGCGGACCAGCACAGATACGCAGTATTTT
V gene: TRBV11-2; D gene: TRBD1; clone size: -; J gene: TRBJ1-2; CDR3 protein: CASSFDRGPALGGYARGYTF; CDR3 DNA: TGTGCCAGCAGCTTCGACAGGGGGCCCGCCCTAGGGGGTTATGCGCGAGGCTACACCTTC
V gene: TRBV5-4; D gene: -; clone size: many; J gene: TRBJ2-1; CDR3 protein: CASSPPVPGNEQFF; CDR3 DNA: TGTGCCAGCAGCCCACCGGTACCAGGCAATGAGCAGTTCTTC
V gene: TRBV6-1; D gene: -; clone size: many; J gene: TRBJ1-1; CDR3 protein: CASSGGLNIPANTEAFF; CDR3 DNA: TGTGCCAGCTCCGGGGGTTTAAATATTCCTGCAAACACTGAAGCTTTCTTT
V gene: TRBV20-1; D gene: -; clone size: many; J gene: TRBJ1-2; CDR3 protein: CSAREGGRYYGYTF; CDR3 DNA: TGCAGTGCTAGAGAGGGGGGGCGATACTATGGCTACACCTTC
V gene: TRBV28; D gene: -; clone size: many; J gene: TRBJ2-7; CDR3 protein: CASSYGGGYEQYF; CDR3 DNA: TGTGCCAGCAGTTACGGGGGCGGATACGAGCAGTACTTC
V gene: TRBV6-2/TRBV6-3; D gene: TRBD1; clone size: many; J gene: TRBJ1-5; CDR3 protein: CASSPGQGGSNQPQHF; CDR3 DNA: TGTGCCAGCAGTCCGGGACAGGGGGGAAGCAATCAGCCCCAGCATTTT
V gene: TRBV20-1; D gene: TRBD1; clone size: -; J gene: TRBJ1-2; CDR3 protein: CSASEQGAPGYTF; CDR3 DNA: TGCAGTGCTAGTGAACAGGGGGCGCCTGGCTACACCTTC
V gene: TRBV20-1; D gene: TRBD2; clone size: many; J gene: TRBJ2-7; CDR3 protein: CSARQTWGGYEQYF; CDR3 DNA: TGCAGTGCTAGACAAACCTGGGGGGGGTACGAGCAGTACTTC
V gene: TRBV5-8; D gene: TRBD1; clone size: few; J gene: TRBJ1-6; CDR3 protein: CASSYGTGESPLHF; CDR3 DNA: TGTGCCAGCAGCTATGGGACAGGCGAATCACCCCTCCACTTT
V gene: TRBV28; D gene: -; clone size: many; J gene: TRBJ2-5; CDR3 protein: CASSLIRDQETQYF; CDR3 DNA: TGTGCCAGCAGTTTAATAAGGGACCAAGAGACCCAGTACTTC
V gene: TRBV5-1; D gene: -; clone size: many; J gene: TRBJ1-1; CDR3 protein: CASSLGLVRVYTEAFF; CDR3 DNA: TGCGCCAGCAGCTTGGGGCTGGTGAGAGTTTACACTGAAGCTTTCTTT
V gene: TRBV28; D gene: -; clone size: -; J gene: TRBJ2-1; CDR3 protein: CASSLTQGWDEQFF; CDR3 DNA: TGTGCCAGCAGTTTAACTCAGGGGTGGGATGAGCAGTTCTTC
V gene: TRBV5-1; D gene: TRBD1; clone size: many; J gene: TRBJ2-3; CDR3 protein: CASSRDRPTDTQYF; CDR3 DNA: TGCGCCAGCAGCCGGGACAGACCTACAGATACGCAGTATTTT
V gene: TRBV29-1; D gene: -; clone size: many; J gene: TRBJ1-1; CDR3 protein: CSGSRGANTEAFF; CDR3 DNA: TGCAGCGGCTCTCGGGGGGCGAACACTGAAGCTTTCTTT
V gene: TRBV27; D gene: -; clone size: many; J gene: TRBJ2-7; CDR3 protein: CASRPSRASDEQYF; CDR3 DNA: TGTGCCAGCAGACCTAGCCGGGCATCCGACGAGCAGTACTTC
V gene: TRBV7-8; D gene: TRBD2; clone size: many; J gene: TRBJ2-1; CDR3 protein: CASSLEAGGPNEQFF; CDR3 DNA: TGTGCCAGCAGCCTGGAAGCGGGGGGGCCCAATGAGCAGTTCTTC
V gene: TRBV2; D gene: -; clone size: few; J gene: TRBJ1-4; CDR3 protein: CASREIQLTTNEKLFF; CDR3 DNA: TGTGCCAGCAGGGAGATTCAGCTTACAACTAATGAAAAACTGTTTTTT
V gene: TRBV19; D gene: -; clone size: many; J gene: TRBJ1-2; CDR3 protein: CASSMGRYGYTF; CDR3 DNA: TGTGCCAGTAGTATGGGTCGCTATGGCTACACCTTC
V gene: TRBV5-1; D gene: TRBD2; clone size: many; J gene: TRBJ2-3; CDR3 protein: CASSPSGGAKDTQYF; CDR3 DNA: TGCGCCAGCAGCCCTAGCGGGGGGGCAAAAGATACGCAGTATTTT
V gene: TRBV7-8; D gene: -; clone size: many; J gene: TRBJ1-1; CDR3 protein: CASSNRVDGTEAFF; CDR3 DNA: TGTGCCAGCAGCAACAGGGTAGATGGAACTGAAGCTTTCTTT
V gene: TRBV2; D gene: -; clone size: many; J gene: TRBJ1-2; CDR3 protein: CASSESDDDSYYGYTF; CDR3 DNA: TGTGCCAGCAGTGAATCGGACGATGATTCCTACTATGGCTACACCTTC
V gene: TRBV11-2; D gene: -; clone size: once; J gene: TRBJ1-1; CDR3 protein: CASSLAGGRRTEAFF; CDR3 DNA: TGTGCCAGCAGCTTAGCTGGCGGCCGGAGAACTGAAGCTTTCTTT
V gene: TRBV6-2/TRBV6-3; D gene: -; clone size: many; J gene: TRBJ1-5; CDR3 protein: CASSSMTRQPQHF; CDR3 DNA: TGTGCCAGCAGTTCGATGACTCGTCAGCCCCAGCATTTT
V gene: TRBV2; D gene: TRBD2; clone size: many; J gene: TRBJ2-1; CDR3 protein: CASKAGGYNEQFF; CDR3 DNA: TGTGCCAGCAAAGCGGGGGGATACAATGAGCAGTTCTTC
V gene: TRBV19; D gene: -; clone size: many; J gene: TRBJ1-5; CDR3 protein: CASSIGAVRNQPQHF; CDR3 DNA: TGTGCCAGTAGTATAGGAGCAGTACGCAATCAGCCCCAGCATTTT
V gene: TRBV3-1; D gene: -; clone size: many; J gene: TRBJ1-5; CDR3 protein: CASSQGISNQPQHF; CDR3 DNA: TGTGCCAGCAGCCAAGGGATCAGCAATCAGCCCCAGCATTTT
V gene: TRBV7-3; D gene: TRBD2; clone size: many; J gene: TRBJ2-3; CDR3 protein: CASSLNQLAGTDTQYF; CDR3 DNA: TGTGCCAGCAGCTTGAACCAGCTAGCGGGTACAGATACGCAGTATTTT
V gene: TRBV7-2; D gene: TRBD2; clone size: many; J gene: TRBJ2-3; CDR3 protein: CASKFGGAGTDTQYF; CDR3 DNA: TGTGCCAGCAAGTTCGGGGGGGCCGGGACAGATACGCAGTATTTT
V gene: TRBV18; D gene: -; clone size: -; J gene: TRBJ2-1; CDR3 protein: CASSPAGRYNEQFF; CDR3 DNA: TGTGCCAGCTCACCTGCAGGCCGCTACAATGAGCAGTTCTTC
V gene: TRBV25-1; D gene: -; clone size: many; J gene: TRBJ2-7; CDR3 protein: CASTRDNSYEQYF; CDR3 DNA: TGTGCCAGCACCCGGGACAACTCCTACGAGCAGTACTTC
V gene: TRBV5-6; D gene: -; clone size: many; J gene: TRBJ1-5; CDR3 protein: CASSLGGTQPQHF; CDR3 DNA: TGTGCCAGCAGCTTAGGGGGGACGCAGCCCCAGCATTTT
V gene: TRBV29-1; D gene: -; clone size: many; J gene: TRBJ1-2; CDR3 protein: CSVEDSVGGTYGYTF; CDR3 DNA: TGCAGCGTTGAAGATTCAGTCGGGGGCACCTATGGCTACACCTTC
V gene: TRBV28; D gene: -; clone size: -; J gene: TRBJ1-5; CDR3 protein: CASSLSGSLNQPQHF; CDR3 DNA: TGTGCCAGCAGTTTATCTGGCAGCCTTAATCAGCCCCAGCATTTT
V gene: TRBV27; D gene: TRBD2; clone size: -; J gene: TRBJ2-1; CDR3 protein: CASSLMGGRVGNEQFF; CDR3 DNA: TGTGCCAGCAGTTTAATGGGCGGGAGAGTCGGGAATGAGCAGTTCTTC
V gene: TRBV5-8; D gene: -; clone size: many; J gene: TRBJ1-1; CDR3 protein: CASSSGASNTEAFF; CDR3 DNA: TGTGCCAGCAGCTCCGGGGCCTCGAACACTGAAGCTTTCTTT
V gene: TRBV18; D gene: TRBD2; clone size: few; J gene: TRBJ2-2; CDR3 protein: CASSRGGGRNTGELFF; CDR3 DNA: TGTGCCAGCTCCCGAGGCGGGGGAAGGAACACCGGGGAGCTGTTTTTT
V gene: TRBV10-3; D gene: -; clone size: many; J gene: TRBJ2-2; CDR3 protein: CAIRPGHTNTGELFF; CDR3 DNA: TGTGCCATCAGGCCGGGACACACGAACACCGGGGAGCTGTTTTTT
V gene: TRBV24-1; D gene: -; clone size: many; J gene: TRBJ2-3; CDR3 protein: CATSDIHSGADTQYF; CDR3 DNA: TGTGCCACCAGTGACATCCATTCCGGGGCAGATACGCAGTATTTT
V gene: TRBV6-1; D gene: -; clone size: many; J gene: TRBJ2-5; CDR3 protein: CASRRPGGETQYF; CDR3 DNA: TGTGCCAGCAGACGCCCTGGGGGAGAGACCCAGTACTTC
V gene: TRBV15; D gene: TRBD1; clone size: many; J gene: TRBJ1-3; CDR3 protein: CATSRVWTGRSGNTIYF; CDR3 DNA: TGTGCCACCAGCAGAGTCTGGACAGGGCGCTCTGGAAACACCATATATTTT
V gene: TRBV20-1; D gene: -; clone size: many; J gene: TRBJ2-1; CDR3 protein: CSARGGGFVNEQFF; CDR3 DNA: TGCAGTGCTAGAGGAGGGGGTTTTGTGAATGAGCAGTTCTTC